Listed below are T cell receptor beta chains from one sample, sequenced in a study of blood T cell repertoires in COVID-19. This table comes from immunoSEQ multiplex PCR, and its TCRdb copy is limited to in-frame clones, with some not included. The repertoire includes over 250,000 clones, 80% to 90% of them detected once, and 9.5% to 13% sits in the top ten. The sequenced sample consisted of peripheral blood. Every receptor here comes from a woman between 65 and 79 years old with COVID-19, enrolled during active disease. CDR3s include the opening cysteine and the closing phenylalanine or tryptophan. A D gene is named only where the DNA matches it firmly. Clone sizes are given selectively: once, few, many, or a class where the clone is expanded.

J,size,D,V,CDR3,DNA
TRBJ1-2,.,TRBD1,TRBV4-2,CASSQGTGIRQGYTF,TGTGCCAGCAGCCAAGGGACAGGCATACGGCAGGGCTACACCTTC
TRBJ2-7,.,.,TRBV19,CASSIGRGAYEQYF,TGTGCCAGTAGTATAGGCAGGGGGGCCTACGAGCAGTACTTC
TRBJ2-7,.,TRBD2,TRBV28,CASSLPGLANEQYF,TGTGCCAGCAGTCTACCGGGACTAGCTAACGAGCAGTACTTC
TRBJ2-6,.,.,TRBV30,CAWSVTGAGANVLTF,TGTGCCTGGAGTGTGACGGGGGCTGGGGCCAACGTCCTGACTTTC
TRBJ1-1,few,TRBD1,TRBV30,CAWDRGGTEAFF,TGTGCCTGGGACAGGGGGGGAACTGAAGCTTTCTTT
TRBJ2-2,.,.,TRBV5-1,CASSSLRTANTGELFF,TGCGCCAGCAGCTCGCTCCGTACAGCAAACACCGGGGAGCTGTTTTTT
TRBJ2-1,few,.,TRBV5-4,CASSLAGVRGEQFF,TGTGCCAGCAGCTTGGCCGGGGTGAGGGGGGAGCAGTTCTTC
TRBJ1-2,.,.,TRBV5-3,CARSLVCSYGYTF,TGTGCCAGAAGCTTGGTGTGCAGCTATGGCTACACCTTC
TRBJ1-1,.,.,TRBV6-5,CASSRLNTEAFF,TGTGCCAGCAGTCGCCTAAACACTGAAGCTTTCTTT
TRBJ2-6,.,.,TRBV9,CASSVDRVPNGANVLTF,TGTGCCAGCAGCGTAGACAGGGTCCCCAACGGGGCCAACGTCCTGACTTTC
TRBJ2-2,.,.,TRBV10-3,CAISDRALNTGELFF,TGTGCCATCAGTGACAGGGCTCTGAACACCGGGGAGCTGTTTTTT
TRBJ1-4,.,TRBD1,TRBV28,CASKGQGATNEKLFF,TGTGCCAGCAAGGGACAGGGCGCAACTAATGAAAAACTGTTTTTT
TRBJ1-5,.,TRBD1,TRBV6-6,CASRTGTGNSNQPQHF,TGTGCCAGCAGGACCGGGACAGGGAATAGCAATCAGCCCCAGCATTTT
TRBJ1-2,.,TRBD1,TRBV7-3,CASSSQTGMDGYTF,TGTGCCAGCAGCTCTCAGACAGGGATGGATGGCTACACCTTC
TRBJ1-5,once,TRBD1,TRBV19,CASSMQGGVDNQPQHF,TGTGCCAGTAGCATGCAGGGGGGAGTGGACAATCAGCCCCAGCATTTT
TRBJ1-2,.,TRBD1,TRBV19,CASSVTGDSGGYTF,TGTGCCAGTAGTGTCACAGGGGATTCGGGCGGCTACACCTTC
TRBJ1-5,.,.,TRBV30,CAWNPGGSNQPQHF,TGTGCCTGGAACCCCGGGGGGAGCAATCAGCCCCAGCATTTT
TRBJ2-7,.,.,TRBV2,CASSPPRQITVQYF,TGTGCCAGCAGTCCTCCCCGACAGATAACTGTGCAGTACTTC
TRBJ1-2,once,TRBD1,TRBV6-5,CASRRTQGDYGYTF,TGTGCCAGCAGGCGCACACAGGGGGACTATGGCTACACCTTC
TRBJ2-1,.,TRBD2,TRBV6-5,CASRGSGSSYNEQFF,TGTGCCAGCAGAGGGAGCGGGAGCTCCTACAATGAGCAGTTCTTC
TRBJ1-2,.,.,TRBV28,CASSFADYGYTF,TGTGCCAGCAGTTTTGCGGACTATGGCTACACCTTC
TRBJ2-2,few,TRBD1,TRBV5-1,CASSFTGGSGGELFF,TGCGCCAGCAGCTTTACAGGGGGCTCAGGCGGGGAGCTGTTTTTT
TRBJ1-3,many,.,TRBV14,CASSHLTGFSGNTIYF,TGTGCCAGCAGCCATTTGACAGGCTTCTCTGGAAACACCATATATTTT
TRBJ2-7,.,TRBD2,TRBV4-2,CASSRETSGISYEQYF,TGTGCCAGCAGCCGGGAGACTAGCGGGATCTCCTACGAGCAGTACTTC
TRBJ1-5,.,TRBD1,TRBV19,CASSIRGQRNQPQHF,TGTGCCAGTAGTATAAGGGGACAGAGGAATCAGCCCCAGCATTTT
TRBJ1-5,.,.,TRBV7-8,CASSRGLDQPQHF,TGTGCCAGCAGCCGAGGGCTAGATCAGCCCCAGCATTTT
TRBJ2-1,.,TRBD2,TRBV10-3,CAISALAGMLFYNEQFF,TGTGCCATCAGTGCGTTAGCGGGGATGCTTTTCTACAATGAGCAGTTCTTC
TRBJ2-2,.,.,TRBV4-1,CASSQEAGANTGELFF,TGCGCCAGCAGCCAAGAGGCAGGCGCGAACACCGGGGAGCTGTTTTTT
TRBJ2-7,.,TRBD1,TRBV24-1,CATSEGRDRGGHEQYF,TGTGCCACCAGTGAGGGCCGGGACAGGGGTGGCCACGAGCAGTACTTC
TRBJ2-1,few,TRBD2,TRBV4-2,CASSQESPSGRADNEQFF,TGTGCCAGCAGCCAAGAAAGCCCAAGCGGGAGGGCAGACAATGAGCAGTTCTTC
TRBJ2-5,.,.,TRBV5-1,CASSLAGVGETQYF,TGCGCCAGCAGCTTGGCAGGGGTTGGGGAGACCCAGTACTTC
TRBJ2-7,.,.,TRBV25-1,CASSEGGLTYEQYF,TGTGCCAGCAGTGAAGGAGGACTTACCTACGAGCAGTACTTC
TRBJ1-2,.,.,TRBV27,CASRTRDGYGYTF,TGTGCCAGCAGGACTCGAGACGGGTATGGCTACACCTTC
TRBJ1-2,.,.,TRBV5-4,CASSLVGAPYGYTF,TGTGCCAGCAGCTTGGTTGGGGCCCCCTATGGCTACACCTTC
TRBJ1-5,once,.,TRBV9,CASSAGGNQPQHF,TGTGCCAGCAGCGCCGGGGGGAATCAGCCCCAGCATTTT
TRBJ1-1,.,.,TRBV7-3,CASSLTESRVEGTEAFF,TGTGCCAGCAGCTTAACGGAATCCAGGGTGGAAGGGACTGAAGCTTTCTTT
TRBJ2-1,.,TRBD1,TRBV18,CASSPPRGSNEQFF,TGTGCCAGCTCACCACCCAGGGGGAGCAATGAGCAGTTCTTC
TRBJ2-1,.,TRBD1,TRBV7-8,CASSQQGLNEQFF,TGTGCCAGCAGCCAACAGGGGCTGAATGAGCAGTTCTTC
TRBJ2-5,once,TRBD2,TRBV7-6,CASSLELAGEETQYF,TGTGCCAGCAGCTTAGAACTAGCGGGGGAAGAGACCCAGTACTTC
TRBJ1-2,few,.,TRBV28,CASRSYYGYTF,TGTGCCAGCAGGAGCTACTATGGCTACACCTTC
TRBJ2-7,.,TRBD2,TRBV5-1,CASSWNSGSNEQYF,TGCGCCAGCAGCTGGAATAGCGGGAGCAACGAGCAGTACTTC
TRBJ2-3,.,TRBD2,TRBV4-2,CASSQGTSGTSTDTQYF,TGTGCCAGCAGCCAAGGGACTAGCGGGACTAGCACAGATACGCAGTATTTT
TRBJ2-1,.,TRBD2,TRBV7-2,CASSFRVAGSEQFF,TGTGCCAGCAGCTTTAGGGTAGCGGGAAGTGAGCAGTTCTTC
TRBJ1-1,once,.,TRBV7-8,CASSFSGAEAFF,TGTGCCAGCAGCTTCTCAGGGGCTGAAGCTTTCTTT
TRBJ2-4,.,TRBD1,TRBV6-5,CASRTGQGFNIQYF,TGTGCCAGCAGGACAGGACAGGGCTTTAACATTCAGTACTTC
TRBJ1-5,.,.,TRBV30,CAAQTGSSNQPQHF,TGTGCCGCACAAACCGGGAGTAGCAATCAGCCCCAGCATTTT
TRBJ1-2,.,.,TRBV28,CASTDGGDNGYGYTF,TGTGCCAGCACCGATGGGGGGGACAATGGCTATGGCTACACCTTC